This T cell receptor beta chain was captured by sequencing in a study of beta chain features in type 1 diabetes. This clone occurred a few times. Its antigen remains unknown. The CDR3 has 17 amino acids. Germline CDR1 reads LGHNA; CDR2 reads YSLEER. V lost 0 bases and J lost 11; bases outside the gene matches: 13. General study points: The study left unresolved whether HLA type influences TCRB rearrangement. Moderate yet significant TCRB CDR3 shortening was seen in Type 1 diabetes patients in all four CD4+ subsets. With patients and controls alike, PCR might favor shorter templates to an equal degree.

Expressed TCRB transcripts got sequenced, as all isolated RNA was reverse transcribed. Using immunoSEQ multiplex PCR, the repertoire was profiled, and TCRdb retains in-frame clones only, with some absent. The sample has about 650,000 clones, 12% seen once; the top ten hold around 0.12%. CD45RO/CCR7/CD25/CD127/CD95/CD27 sorting isolated CD4+ naive, central memory, regulatory and stem cell-like memory cells. Specimen: naive CD4+ T cells from blood. This receptor was obtained from a man aged 30 to 45 with type 1 diabetes. The V gene is TRBV4-3, the J gene TRBJ1-6, with 7 nucleotides matching TRBD1. CDR3: CASSQEWGLAGGTPLHF. For the CDR3, the DNA is TGCGCCAGCAGCCAAGAGTGGGGTCTGGCAGGGGGGACACCCCTCCACTTT.